This T cell receptor beta chain was observed in a study of CD8 T cells in ankylosing spondylitis. This clonotype showed up many times. Its antigen is unknown. It was by quantitative 5'-RACE with molecular barcodes that TCR beta libraries were made. TCRdb used MiXCR to reprocess the 5' RACE reads, holding one entry per CDR3 protein. Of fewer than 750,000 distinct CDR3 sequences listed, around 20% are singletons. Regarding the study as a whole: Relatively scarce in peripheral blood, disease-linked clones were CD8+. In synovial fluid and blood from reactive arthritis, some motif variants were previously reported. One TCR beta motif, made up of roughly eight highly homologous variants, appeared characteristic of ankylosing spondylitis blood. Matched ankylosing spondylitis synovial fluid reportedly showed significant enrichment of disease-linked clones.

The TCR originated in a male donor with ankylosing spondylitis. Source material: blood, either unsorted or a sorted T cell fraction (not recorded which).

CDR3 sequence reads: CASSLMEKTQYF. The CDR3, as DNA: TGTGCCAGCAGCTTAATGGAAAAGACCCAGTACTTC. The genes are TRBV7-9 and TRBJ2-5; D is uncertain. Per germline, CDR1 SEHNR and CDR2 FQNEAQ (reference sequence). Trimming removed 2 bases from V and 6 bases from J, with 7 bases in between. The CDR3 has 12 residues.